This T cell receptor (beta chain) was documented in a study of blood T cells in healthy people across ages (dated by TCRdb to between 2014 and 2017). Looking at the study overall: In model experiments, roughly one uniquely barcoded TCR beta cDNA molecule per two T cells was captured by template switching. The study measured age-related changes in TCR beta repertoire diversity using deep sequencing normalized with unique cDNA molecular identifiers. Four age groups were formed from the donors: young (average 16 years), middle-aged (approximately 42), aged (roughly 59) and long-lived (less than 85). The study analyzed two additional independent replicas of 1 million unique cDNA reads from the same blood draw for two donors, one aged 18 to 30 and one aged 80 or older. Study-level results and caveats: Because profiling used bulk unsorted PBMCs, naive and antigen-experienced compartments could not be compared conclusively. Observed TCR beta diversity per million T cells fell roughly linearly with age, and a significant reduction was already apparent by age around 40. Because the CMV infection status of the donors was unknown, age-related changes in expanded clonotypes may potentially have been confounded. Compared with the aged group, the long-lived group had more naive CD4+ T cells, fewer expanded clones and increased TCR diversity, a pattern suggesting age selection. Estimates of total diversity from one million sequenced T cells were regarded as lower bounds and underestimates. The percentage of naive T cells measured by flow cytometry correlated strongly with observed TCR beta diversity.

About this clonotype itself: What this receptor recognizes is not known. No much larger clone is present one base from it, and per-base qualities are unavailable.

From a lookup of the germline V gene, CDR1 and CDR2 are SGHVS and FQNEAQ. The CDR3 numbers 15 residues from cysteine through phenylalanine. The DNA shown is the 45-base CDR3, in frame from base 1. To prepare the library, 5' RACE was applied. TCRdb names Illumina HiSeq 2500 as the instrument used. The second PCR ran for about 7 to 11 cycles and used a J-beta primer mix along with a sample-barcoded 5' primer. A unique molecular identifier was introduced onto each TCR beta cDNA molecule by a template-switch 5' adaptor carrying 12 random nucleotides. At least 3 million CDR3-containing paired-end reads were obtained from each sample. First-strand cDNA synthesis was performed from all RNA using the Mint cDNA synthesis kit, with priming by a TRBC-specific oligonucleotide. After uracil-DNA glycosylase treatment, a first 18-cycle PCR used universal primers M1SS and BC2_uni_R on all cDNA. From the authors' description of their analysis: For normalization, 1 million high-quality reads, each with a distinct molecular identifier, were randomly selected from each sample. Instead of being binned into consensus sequences, reads that shared molecular identifiers were thrown out. CDR3 identification, clonotype clustering and error correction used MiTCR with a Q25 quality threshold and the strictest error-elimination algorithm. A nonparametric unseen species model with Euler transformation was used to estimate lower-bound total TCR beta diversity. The public reads were run again by TCRdb, first through fastp at Q25 and then through MiXCR, and only productive beta chains were kept. Each CDR3 protein gets just one entry, which takes the most common genes and DNA from the rows behind it. Here the V and J calls rest on TCRdb's processing, not on the authors' analysis. Recorded for this sample are fewer than 1,200,000 distinct CDR3 sequences; roughly a quarter of them occurred a single time. The ten largest clones take up 0.75% of the sample.

Systemically healthy Caucasian individuals from Russia, around 39 in total and aged roughly 6 to 100 years, were included as donors. Approximately 11 milliliters of peripheral blood were drawn from each donor into EDTA-treated Vacutainer tubes. Ficoll-Paque density-gradient centrifugation was used to isolate PBMCs, with at least 7 million obtained per sample. Total RNA, at least 6 micrograms per sample, was extracted from PBMCs with Trizol reagent. The percentages of naive CD45RAhigh/CD27high T cells were determined by flow cytometry on a PBMC aliquot from every donor. These records were also assigned to another study, of T cells of mothers and their children. That second report states: Nine systemically healthy Caucasian individuals, comprising three mothers and their six children, were included as donors. cDNA synthesis used all of the extracted RNA, with around 1.4 ug of RNA in each 15 ul reaction. In the second PCR, the M1S primer introduced both the sample barcodes and 2-4 random nucleotides. Each mother yielded over 9 million TCR beta CDR3 reads and each child 2.5 million to 3.5 million reads. In both related and unrelated pairs, thymic selection shapes the output of TCR recombination in a similar way, with inherited differences having only a minor effect. Normalized repertoire overlap was always found to be slightly, but never significantly, higher in related mother-child pairs than in unrelated mother-child pairs. Persistent microchimeric T cell clones were not detected, at a sensitivity of around 99 clones per million clonotypes. Deep NGS was used in the study to compare the TCR beta repertoires of mothers and children and to look for features that separate related mother-child pairs from unrelated individuals. On average, the children were approximately 12 +/- 4 years old, while the mothers were about 37 +/- 4 years old. After adapter ligation with NEBNext reagents, the libraries were sequenced on Illumina HiSeq 2000 with 100+100 nt paired-end reads. To prevent cross-contamination, the mother and child libraries were prepared a month apart and were sequenced in separate runs. Each donor had between about 450,000 and 2,200,000 distinct TCR beta clonotypes identified. Naive TCR beta clonotypes were estimated from low-frequency clonotypes matched to each donor's FACS-determined naive share, without sorting.

Recombination joined TRBV7-8 with TRBJ2-1, with a tentative D gene TRBD2 over 5 matching bases. The assigned J gene may be wrong: the sequence end matches TRBJ2-5 better. Sequenced: blood. The origin of this receptor is a girl aged 2-10 years in good health. The nucleotide sequence reads TGTGCCAGCAGCTTGTCCGAGGGTTTTAGGGAGACCCAGTACTTC. It translates as CASSLSEGFRETQYF.